Each of the 27 T cell receptor beta chains below was sequenced from the same sample in a study of blood T cell repertoires in COVID-19. Clones were read by immunoSEQ multiplex PCR, and TCRdb kept only the in-frame ones, dropping some. The repertoire includes fewer than 350,000 clones, approximately 86% of them detected once, and over 8% sits in the top ten. The sequencing input was peripheral blood. The receptors were gathered from a man aged 40-50 years with active or convalescent COVID-19.

J is TRBJ1-5 and V is TRBV6-5; D is undetermined. Germline V CDR1 and CDR2: MNHEY, SVGAGI. The length of the CDR3 is 15 residues. V was cut by 0 bases and J by 8 bases, with 14 bases left in between. The CDR3 is CASSYSSTALEPQHF. CDR3 nucleotide sequence: TGTGCCAGCAGTTACTCATCTACAGCCCTCGAGCCCCAGCATTTT.

CDR3 bases: TGTGCCAGCTCCAAAGGACAGGAAGCCCTTCAGCCCCAGCATTTT. It yields the protein CASSKGQEALQPQHF. The chain recombines TRBV18 with TRBJ1-5; TRBD1 matches at 7 bases. The germline V gene has CDR1 KGHSH and CDR2 LQKENI. V lost 6 bases and J lost 6; bases outside the gene matches: 11. This CDR3 spans 15 amino acids.

The genes are TRBV12-5 and TRBJ2-1; 12 bases align to TRBD2. Losses at the gene ends were 6 bases for V and 8 bases for J; bases not matched to a gene: 14. Germline-derived CDR1 and CDR2 are LGHNT and FRNRAP. The CDR3 covers 17 residues. The chain's CDR3 is CASGYSSGRVVYDEQFF. Written as DNA, the CDR3 is TGTGCTAGTGGATACTCTAGCGGGAGGGTGGTTTACGATGAGCAGTTCTTC.

About this clone itself: One end of the junction varies from germline; a read error may be responsible. This rearrangement joins TRBV2 to TRBJ2-7; 7 nucleotides match TRBD2. CDR3 length: 12 amino acids. Germline V gives CDR1 SNHLY, CDR2 FYNNEI. CDR3 sequence: CASTGEGYKQYF. Written as DNA, the CDR3 is TGTGCCAGCACCGGGGAGGGCTACAAGCAGTACTTC.

CDR3 in amino acids: CASSLFPPGADTQYF. CDR3 in DNA: TGTGCCAGCAGCTTATTCCCCCCGGGTGCAGATACGCAGTATTTT. The rearrangement joins TRBV11-3 to TRBJ2-3, with no clear D. Between the trimmed V and J ends, which lost 2 bases and 4 bases, there was a span of 13 bases. This CDR3 region has 15 residues. The germline CDR1 and CDR2 sequences are SGHNT and YENEEA. Looking up the rest from reference TRBV11-3 and TRBJ2-3 gives the full variable domain: EAGVVQSPRYKIIEKKQPVAFWCNPISGHNTLYWYLQNLGQGPELLIRYENEEAVDDSQLPKDRFSAERLKGVDSTLKIQPAELGDSAVYLCASSLFPPGADTQYFGPGTRLTVL.

This chain joins TRBV4-1 and TRBJ1-1; D possibly corresponds to TRBD1 (6 bases). Between the trimmed V and J ends, which lost 3 bases and 8 bases, there was a span of 10 bases. Germline lookup yields CDR1 MGHRA and CDR2 YSYEKL. There are 12 residues in the CDR3. CDR3 residues: CASSHTTGEAFF. The CDR3 nucleotides read TGCGCCAGCAGCCATACCACAGGGGAAGCTTTCTTT.

This chain uses TRBV5-1 with TRBJ1-6, with D tentatively TRBD1 (5 bases). Trimming shortened V by 3 bases and J by 7 bases, and 11 bases separated the two germline ends. Germline CDR1 and CDR2: SGHRS and YFSETQ. The CDR3 contains 14 residues. CDR3 region: CASSSLDRNSPLHF. CDR3 DNA: TGCGCCAGCAGCTCCCTCGACAGAAATTCACCCCTCCACTTT.

This chain links TRBV25-1 with TRBJ1-3; D is unresolved. The germline CDR1 and CDR2 sequences are MGHDK and SYGVNS. With 0 bases removed from V and 0 bases from J, the gap between germline ends came to 6 bases. The CDR3 loop spans 15 amino acids. The CDR3 coding sequence is TGTGCCAGCAGTGAATATGGCCGCTCTGGAAACACCATATATTTT. It yields the protein CASSEYGRSGNTIYF.

V gene TRBV2 combines with J gene TRBJ2-3; TRBD2 matches 10 bases. Germline CDR1 SNHLY, CDR2 FYNNEI. The CDR3 length is 18 residues. Losses at the gene ends were 7 bases for V and 1 base for J; bases not matched to a gene: 14. The CDR3 sequence: CASMFGSGRAVGTDTQYF. The CDR3 DNA sequence: TGTGCCAGCATGTTTGGAAGCGGGAGGGCCGTGGGCACAGATACGCAGTATTTT.

The rearrangement links TRBV27 to TRBJ1-5, with TRBD1 matching 8 bases. J was trimmed by 7 bases and V by 5 bases; bases with no gene match: 7. Germline-derived CDR1 and CDR2 are MNHEY and SMNVEV (reference sequence). The CDR3 extends over 14 amino acids. The CDR3 bases are TGTGCCAGCAGTCCCCGACAGGGGAGCCAGCCCCAGCATTTT. Translation: CASSPRQGSQPQHF.

On this clone: The junction does not match germline at one end; this may be a read error. The J gene is TRBJ2-2, the V gene TRBV7-7; 9 bases are shared with TRBD1. This CDR3 comprises 14 residues. Germline lookup yields CDR1 SSHAT and CDR2 FNYEAQ (reference sequence). DNA of the CDR3: TGTGCTAGCAGATACCGGGACAGGGTTGGGGAGCTGTTTTTT. Amino acids: CASRYRDRVGELFF.

The rearrangement links TRBV4-2 to TRBJ1-2; D remains unclear. Germline loops: CDR1 LGHNA, CDR2 YNFKEQ. This CDR3 is built from 13 residues. The ends were cut back, 2 bases at V and 2 bases at J, with 6 bases in the middle. CDR3 loop: CASSQPENYGYTF. The CDR3 DNA sequence: TGTGCCAGCAGCCAACCCGAGAACTATGGCTACACCTTC.

The chain joins TRBV28 to TRBJ2-7; 8 bases agree with TRBD1. Germline V gives CDR1 MDHEN, CDR2 SYDVKM. The J segment lost 7 bases and the V segment lost 4 bases, leaving 18 bases of the junction unmatched. This CDR3 comprises 17 residues. The CDR3 sequence: CASSYLTQGAAGEEQYF. The CDR3 region has the DNA TGTGCCAGCAGTTATCTCACGCAGGGGGCGGCAGGTGAAGAGCAGTACTTC.

The V gene is TRBV28, the J gene TRBJ2-5; TRBD1 is a possible D gene (6 bases). V was shortened by 4 bases and J by 9 bases, with 12 bases between the two germline ends. There are 12 residues in the CDR3. Germline-derived CDR1 and CDR2 are MDHEN and SYDVKM. The CDR3 DNA sequence: TGTGCCAGCAGTTCCTCAGGGGTAGCCCAGTACTTC. Its translation: CASSSSGVAQYF.

V usage is TRBV10-3 and J usage is TRBJ2-5, with TRBD2 matching 8 bases. Germline CDR1 and CDR2: ENHRY and SYGVKD. The CDR3 has 15 residues. V lost 2 bases to trimming and J lost 5 bases; unmatched junction nucleotides: 7. The CDR3 region has the DNA TGTGCCATCAGTGAGCCAGCGGGAGCTGGGGAGACCCAGTACTTC. Translating gives CAISEPAGAGETQYF.

The chain recombines TRBV10-2 with TRBJ1-1; 7 nucleotides align to TRBD1. The junction had 6 bases not matched to a gene; V was cut back by 5 bases and J by 0 bases. From germline, CDR1 is WSHSY and CDR2 SAAADI. The CDR3 loop spans 15 amino acids. CDR3 nucleotide sequence: TGCGCCAGCAGTACGCCGGGACAGCTGAACACTGAAGCTTTCTTT. Protein: CASSTPGQLNTEAFF.

V is TRBV5-8 and J is TRBJ1-5; TRBD1 matches 8 bases. V shed 4 bases, J shed 6 bases, and the junction held 6 bases outside the gene matches. CDR1 is SGHTS and CDR2 is YDEGEE in the germline V gene. The CDR3 runs 14 residues. CDR3 sequence: CASSDRGKVQPQHF. The CDR3 DNA sequence: TGTGCCAGCAGCGACAGGGGCAAAGTTCAGCCCCAGCATTTT.

The V gene is TRBV5-4, the J gene TRBJ2-1; 8 bases align to TRBD2. The CDR3 extends over 15 amino acids. Trimming took 4 bases from V and 0 from J; bases not matched to a gene: 3. Germline V lookup: CDR1 SGHNT, CDR2 YYREEE (reference sequence). The CDR3 sequence is CASSRSGSSYNEQFF. The CDR3 coding sequence is TGTGCCAGCAGCCGCAGCGGGAGCTCCTACAATGAGCAGTTCTTC.

The V call is TRBV5-1, the J call TRBJ1-6; TRBD1 is a possible D gene (6 bases). This CDR3 has 14 residues. With 2 bases removed from V and 14 bases from J, the gap between germline ends came to 17 bases. The germline V gene has CDR1 SGHRS and CDR2 YFSETQ. CDR3 nucleotides: TGCGCCAGCAGCTTAAGGGACATCTCCTCGGCCCTCCACTTT. Its translation is CASSLRDISSALHF. Together with reference TRBV5-1 and TRBJ1-6, the CDR3 gives the full variable domain: KAGVTQTPRYLIKTRGQQVTLSCSPISGHRSVSWYQQTPGQGLQFLFEYFSETQRNKGNFPGRFSGRQFSNSRSEMNVSTLELGDSALYLCASSLRDISSALHFGNGTRLTVT.

The rearrangement uses TRBV2 and TRBJ2-5, with TRBD2 matching over 7 bases. This CDR3 region has 13 residues. V lost 8 bases to trimming and J lost 5 bases; unmatched junction nucleotides: 8. Germline loops: CDR1 SNHLY, CDR2 FYNNEI. The CDR3 DNA follows: TGTGCCAGCCATATGAGGGGAGGGGAGACCCAGTACTTC. Its translation: CASHMRGGETQYF.

CDR3 sequence (DNA): TGTGCCAGCAGTGCGGGGACCGCCTCTAATCAGCCCCAGCATTTT. Translated: CASSAGTASNQPQHF. The chain employs TRBV27 and TRBJ1-5; D perhaps matches TRBD1 (5 bases). Trimming removed 5 bases from V and 4 bases from J, with 15 bases in between. Germline V CDR1 and CDR2: MNHEY, SMNVEV (reference sequence). The CDR3 is 15 amino acids.

The CDR3 nucleotides are TGTGCCAGCAGTTTGCAGGGGGCGCCTAATGAAAAACTGTTTTTT. Its protein product is CASSLQGAPNEKLFF. The chain employs TRBV28 and TRBJ1-4, with 8 bases lining up with TRBD1. The CDR3 extends over 15 amino acids. Germline V gene lookup returns CDR1 MDHEN and CDR2 SYDVKM. V lost 3 bases and J lost 3; bases outside the gene matches: 3.

V is TRBV6-5 and J is TRBJ1-3; no reliable D call. Germline V CDR1 and CDR2: MNHEY, SVGAGI. This CDR3 spans 13 amino acids. Trimming left V 4 bases short and J 0 bases short, with 4 bases between. The CDR3 bases are TGTGCCAGCAGTTCCGGCTCTGGAAACACCATATATTTT. Protein sequence: CASSSGSGNTIYF.

This chain connects TRBV7-9 to TRBJ2-5, with TRBD1 as a possible D gene (6 bases). The germline V and J ends were trimmed by 2 bases and 5 bases, with 18 bases remaining between them. Germline loops: CDR1 SEHNR, CDR2 FQNEAQ (reference sequence). This CDR3 is 16 amino acids long. The CDR3 sequence is CASSLSGAPGLETQYF. CDR3 nucleotides: TGTGCCAGCAGCTTATCAGGGGCACCGGGGCTCGAGACCCAGTACTTC.

This clone showed up just once. The chain uses TRBV5-1 and TRBJ2-5; 10 bases line up with TRBD1. CDR1 SGHRS and CDR2 YFSETQ come from the germline V gene. J gave up 5 bases and V 4 bases, and 8 bases lay outside the gene matches. The length of the CDR3 is 15 residues. Written as DNA, the CDR3 is TGCGCCAGCAGCCTAAGACAGGGGGCCGTGGAGACCCAGTACTTC. Protein product: CASSLRQGAVETQYF.

This clone was detected a few times. The rearrangement joins TRBV5-1 to TRBJ2-3; TRBD2 matches at 7 bases. The CDR3 runs to 16 residues. The germline V gene encodes CDR1 SGHRS and CDR2 YFSETQ. The ends lost 6 bases at V and 2 bases at J; junction bases unmatched: 12. The CDR3 is CASTALGGRTTDTQYF. CDR3 nucleotide sequence: TGCGCCAGCACCGCTCTCGGGGGGAGGACCACAGATACGCAGTATTTT.

The chain employs TRBV6-4 and TRBJ2-7, with 9 nucleotides matching TRBD2. The CDR3 runs 15 residues. The V and J ends lost 1 base and 6 bases, in that order; junction bases with no gene match: 7. Germline CDR1 reads MRHNA; CDR2 reads SNTAGT. This chain's CDR3 is CASSDFSGRRIEQYF. As DNA, the CDR3 is TGTGCCAGCAGTGACTTCAGCGGGAGGAGGATCGAGCAGTACTTC.